A single sample gave rise to the 5 T cell receptor beta chains below, sequenced in a study of T cells after yellow fever vaccination. One entry per CDR3 protein results from TCRdb running MiXCR on the 5' RACE reads. Of a few hundred thousand distinct CDR3 sequences in the sample, around 6.8% were seen once. Sequencing used PBMCs, obtained roughly 47 days after the first yellow fever vaccination. These TCRs come from a man aged 18 to 29 who received the YFV17D yellow fever vaccine.

V is TRBV5-4 and J is TRBJ2-7, with 9 bases aligning to TRBD1. The CDR3 runs to 16 residues. The V gene end was trimmed by 3 bases and the J gene end by 1 base; junction bases not matched to a gene: 8. CDR1 is SGHNT, CDR2 YYREEE, per germline (reference sequence). In nucleotides, the CDR3 is TGTGCCAGCAGCTCTATAGGACAGGGGTTTTCCTACGAGCAGTACTTC. Protein sequence: CASSSIGQGFSYEQYF.

CDR3 residues: CASSLNTGSQGGYTF. In nucleotides, the CDR3 is TGTGCCAGCAGCTTAAATACAGGGTCCCAAGGTGGCTACACCTTC. V usage is TRBV7-2 and J usage is TRBJ1-2, with a weak D call TRBD1 (6 bases). This CDR3 is 15 amino acids long. Germline lookup yields CDR1 SGHTA and CDR2 FQGNSA. V lost 2 bases and J lost 7, with 17 bases in between.

At least ten counts were recorded for this clonotype. The chain links TRBV20-1 to TRBJ2-5; 9 nucleotides line up with TRBD1. V gave up 2 bases and J gave up 1 base; unmatched junction bases: 8. The CDR3 runs 16 residues. Looked up from germline, CDR1 is DFQATT and CDR2 is SNEGSKA (reference sequence). As DNA, the CDR3 is TGCAGTGCTAGATCGCTCTCGGACAGGGGCCAAGAGACCCAGTACTTC. Its translation is CSARSLSDRGQETQYF.

The rearrangement uses TRBV9 and TRBJ2-1, with D perhaps matching TRBD2 (7 bases). CDR1 is SGDLS, CDR2 YYNGEE, per germline. The germline V and J ends were trimmed by 5 bases and 6 bases, with 12 bases remaining between them. The CDR3 is made up of 13 amino acids. The chain's CDR3 is CASRGGGRNEQFF. The CDR3 nucleotides are TGTGCCAGCAGGGGGGGGGGCCGCAATGAGCAGTTCTTC.

This clonotype was seen repeatedly, ten times or more. The chain carries TRBV3-1 and TRBJ2-5, with D unresolved. CDR3 length: 14 residues. The germline gives CDR1 LGHDT, CDR2 YNNKEL (reference sequence). The V end was cut by 0 bases, the J end by 2 bases, with 7 bases between. CDR3 DNA sequence: TGTGCCAGCAGCCAAGACCCCCGACAAGAGACCCAGTACTTC. As protein: CASSQDPRQETQYF.